These 32 T cell receptor beta chains were all obtained from the same sample, sequenced in a study of OX40 agonist ivuxolimab in advanced cancers. Produced via immunoSEQ multiplex PCR; TCRdb's table is partial and in-frame only. This table holds some 60,000 clones, about 90% found once. The sequencing used CD4+ or CD8+ T cells sorted from blood, collected in a trial of the OX40 agonist ivuxolimab. The origin of the receptors is an adult with an advanced solid tumor such as melanoma, head and neck, liver or kidney cancer.

The J gene is TRBJ1-2, the V gene TRBV15; D is possibly TRBD1 (6 bases). The CDR3 runs to 14 residues. V was shortened by 0 bases and J by 8 bases, with 13 bases between the two germline ends. CDR1 LNHNV and CDR2 YYDKDF come from the germline V gene (reference sequence). CDR3 sequence reads: CATSREAGVGGYTF. CDR3 sequence (DNA): TGTGCCACCAGCAGAGAGGCAGGGGTCGGCGGCTACACCTTC.

The gene calls are TRBV5-1 and TRBJ1-1, with 10 bases matching TRBD1. Trimming at V came to 4 bases and at J to 6 bases, leaving 3 bases not matched to a gene. The CDR3 is 13 amino acids. CDR1 and CDR2 (germline): SGHRS, YFSETQ. The CDR3 spells CASSDGTGAEAFF. CDR3 coding DNA: TGCGCCAGCAGCGACGGGACAGGGGCTGAAGCTTTCTTT. Using reference TRBV5-1 and TRBJ1-1 for the parts outside the CDR3, the full variable domain is KAGVTQTPRYLIKTRGQQVTLSCSPISGHRSVSWYQQTPGQGLQFLFEYFSETQRNKGNFPGRFSGRQFSNSRSEMNVSTLELGDSALYLCASSDGTGAEAFFGQGTRLTVV.

This clone was counted a single time. The CDR3 is CASSSTRGLAGAGEQFF. The DNA of the CDR3 is TGTGCCAGCAGCTCAACCCGTGGACTAGCGGGAGCTGGTGAGCAGTTCTTC. This chain links TRBV7-9 with TRBJ2-1; 13 bases line up with TRBD2. From germline, CDR1 is SEHNR and CDR2 FQNEAQ (reference sequence). The CDR3 covers 17 residues. Trimming at V came to 4 bases and at J to 9 bases, leaving 12 bases not matched to a gene.

The genes are TRBV5-5 and TRBJ2-7; tentatively, D is TRBD1 or TRBD2 (5 bases each). CDR1 is SGHKS, CDR2 YYEKEE, per germline (reference sequence). Trimming pared 4 bases from V and 0 bases from J, leaving 14 bases between. The CDR3 covers 15 residues. The CDR3 DNA reads as TGTGCCAGCAGCCTCCGGGACCCGAGCTCCTACGAGCAGTACTTC. Protein product: CASSLRDPSSYEQYF.

The chain recombines TRBV7-9 with TRBJ1-1; D may be TRBD1 (5 bases). With 3 bases removed from V and 0 bases from J, the gap between germline ends came to 17 bases. CDR3 length: 17 residues. The V gene's germline CDR1 is SEHNR and CDR2 FQNEAQ (reference sequence). CDR3 nucleotides: TGTGCCAGCAGCTTGGGTCGCTGGGGACGGATGAACACTGAAGCTTTCTTT. It codes for CASSLGRWGRMNTEAFF.

This clone was observed once. The rearrangement joins TRBV11-3 to TRBJ2-3; D uncertain. Trimming took off 6 bases at V and 3 bases at J, with 7 bases between the two ends. This CDR3 comprises 12 residues. Germline loops: CDR1 SGHNT, CDR2 YENEEA. The CDR3 nucleotides read TGTGCCAGCAGACACATGACAGATACGCAGTATTTT. Amino acid sequence: CASRHMTDTQYF.

The chain uses TRBV11-3 and TRBJ2-4; no clear D gene. V lost 1 base, J lost 5 bases, and 6 bases lay in between. This CDR3 is 13 amino acids long. Per germline, CDR1 SGHNT and CDR2 YENEEA. The CDR3 sequence is CASSLVLENIQYF. CDR3 nucleotides: TGTGCCAGCAGCTTAGTCCTTGAAAACATTCAGTACTTC.

The gene calls are TRBV6-5 and TRBJ2-5; tentatively, D is TRBD1 (6 bases). Between the trimmed V and J ends, which lost 4 bases and 1 base, there was a span of 10 bases. The germline V gene encodes CDR1 MNHEY and CDR2 SVGAGI. This CDR3 spans 14 amino acids. CDR3 in DNA: TGTGCCAGCAGTTTCGGACAGTCCCAAGAGACCCAGTACTTC. This codes for CASSFGQSQETQYF.

The CDR3 is CASRGRRGTSTDTQYF. CDR3 DNA: TGTGCCAGCAGGGGGCGGCGAGGAACTAGCACAGATACGCAGTATTTT. The rearrangement joins TRBV28 to TRBJ2-3; D possibly corresponds to TRBD1 (5 bases). Trimming took off 6 bases at V and 0 bases at J, with 16 bases between the two ends. This CDR3 is 16 amino acids long. Per the germline V gene, CDR1 is MDHEN and CDR2 is SYDVKM. Full variable domain (outside the CDR3, taken from reference TRBV28 and TRBJ2-3): DVKVTQSSRYLVKRTGEKVFLECVQDMDHENMFWYRQDPGLGLRLIYFSYDVKMKEKGDIPEGYSVSREKKERFSLILESASTNQTSMYLCASRGRRGTSTDTQYFGPGTRLTVL.

This chain connects TRBV28 to TRBJ2-2; perhaps TRBD1 as D (6 bases). Germline V gene sequence: CDR1 MDHEN, CDR2 SYDVKM. V was pared by 2 bases and J by 7 bases, with 14 bases between. The CDR3 contains 15 residues. CDR3 amino acids: CASSLGGQRSGELFF. As DNA, the CDR3 is TGTGCCAGCAGTTTAGGGGGCCAGCGAAGCGGGGAGCTGTTTTTT.

V is TRBV11-3 and J is TRBJ1-1, with unresolved D. Trimming cost V 1 base and J 1 base, with 10 bases left between them. Germline V CDR1 and CDR2: SGHNT, YENEEA. This CDR3 contains 15 residues. The DNA for the CDR3 is TGTGCCAGCAGCTTAGGTGGGAGAGCGAACACTGAAGCTTTCTTT. It translates to CASSLGGRANTEAFF.

The rearrangement uses TRBV11-2 and TRBJ2-5, with 12 bases matching TRBD2. The J call is doubtful: the DNA matches TRBJ2-7 better. CDR3 size: 14 residues. Per the germline V gene, CDR1 is SGHAT and CDR2 is FQNNGV. CDR3 DNA sequence: TGTGCCAGCAGCCAGACTAGCGGGAGCTACGAGCAGTACTTC. Residues: CASSQTSGSYEQYF.

This chain uses TRBV28 with TRBJ1-6, with D unclear. V lost 1 base, J lost 8 bases, and 6 bases lay in between. Per germline, CDR1 MDHEN and CDR2 SYDVKM. The CDR3 totals 13 residues. Here the CDR3 DNA reads TGTGCCAGCAGTTTATATGGGGATTCACCCCTCCACTTT. It is translated as CASSLYGDSPLHF.

This clone has just one count. The chain couples TRBV30 to TRBJ1-3; D uncertain. Germline CDR1 and CDR2: GTSNPN and SVGIG (reference sequence). This CDR3 is built from 14 residues. Deletions cut 4 bases from V and 2 bases from J, with 12 bases between. In DNA, the CDR3 is TGTGCCTGGAATAAGAAGGTGCCTGGAAACACCATATATTTT. It is translated as CAWNKKVPGNTIYF.

J is TRBJ2-3 and V is TRBV5-4; D call uncertain. The CDR3 loop spans 14 amino acids. Germline loops: CDR1 SGHNT, CDR2 YYREEE (reference sequence). The V end lost 0 bases, the J end lost 0 bases, and 5 bases lay between the germline ends. The CDR3 loop reads CASSLGFSTDTQYF. CDR3 nucleotide sequence: TGTGCCAGCAGCTTGGGCTTTAGCACAGATACGCAGTATTTT.

The rearrangement joins TRBV9 to TRBJ2-3; D is undetermined. V lost 0 bases and J lost 2, with 7 bases in between. Per germline, CDR1 SGDLS and CDR2 YYNGEE. The CDR3 runs to 14 residues. The chain's CDR3 is CASSVEAFTDTQYF. CDR3 nucleotide sequence: TGTGCCAGCAGCGTAGAGGCCTTCACAGATACGCAGTATTTT.

This clone appeared once. The chain joins TRBV28 to TRBJ2-7; either TRBD1 or TRBD2 may supply D (5 bases each). Trimming took off 4 bases at V and 4 bases at J, with 17 bases between the two ends. The CDR3 consists of 15 residues. CDR1 is MDHEN and CDR2 is SYDVKM in the germline V gene. CDR3 nucleotide sequence: TGTGCCAGCAGTTGGGGCCCTGGTCGAGGGTACGAGCAGTACTTC. Residues: CASSWGPGRGYEQYF.

The V call is TRBV6-1, the J call TRBJ1-1, with TRBD1 matching 7 bases. From germline, CDR1 is MNHNS and CDR2 SASEGT. The junction had 2 bases not matched to a gene; V was cut back by 3 bases and J by 4 bases. The CDR3 extends over 13 amino acids. The CDR3 DNA reads TGTGCCAGCAGTGAGACAGGGCGCACTGAAGCTTTCTTT. Translation: CASSETGRTEAFF.

The chain recombines TRBV29-1 with TRBJ2-3; D is uncertain. This CDR3 spans 12 amino acids. Between the trimmed V and J ends, which lost 5 bases and 2 bases, there was a span of 8 bases. CDR1 SQVTM and CDR2 ANQGSEA come from the germline V gene. CDR3 sequence (DNA): TGCAGCGTTCAGGAGAACACAGATACGCAGTATTTT. Residues: CSVQENTDTQYF.

A note on this clone: Other DNA sequences within the sample encode an identical CDR3. The V gene is TRBV9, the J gene TRBJ2-7; D is unclear. CDR1 is SGDLS, CDR2 YYNGEE, per germline. The CDR3 length is 13 residues. V was cut by 1 base and J by 1 base, with 6 bases left in between. The CDR3 nucleotides read TGTGCCAGCAGCGTAACGGATTCCTACGAGCAGTACTTC. Amino acids: CASSVTDSYEQYF.

The V gene is TRBV11-2, the J gene TRBJ2-2, with D perhaps given as TRBD1 or TRBD2 (5 bases each). From germline, CDR1 is SGHAT and CDR2 FQNNGV. The CDR3 totals 15 residues. V lost 6 bases and J lost 3, with 14 bases in between. The CDR3 here is CASRARGGYTGELFF. Here the CDR3 DNA reads TGTGCCAGCAGGGCTCGTGGGGGTTACACCGGGGAGCTGTTTTTT.

V is TRBV6-5 and J is TRBJ2-5; possible D gene TRBD2, 6 bases. This CDR3 has 13 residues. The germline gives CDR1 MNHEY, CDR2 SVGAGI. The V gene lost 3 bases and the J gene lost 7 bases, with 12 bases spanning the gap. For the CDR3, the DNA is TGTGCCAGCAGTTATATGCGGGAAGGGACCCAGTACTTC. It codes for CASSYMREGTQYF.

The CDR3 bases are TGTGCCAGCTCACCACCTACAGGGCGGAACACCGGGGAGCTGTTTTTT. Translation: CASSPPTGRNTGELFF. The chain has TRBV18 and TRBJ2-2; D may be TRBD1 (6 bases). CDR3 length equals 16 residues. V gave up 0 bases and J gave up 1 base, with 9 bases separating them. Germline V gene lookup returns CDR1 KGHSH and CDR2 LQKENI.

This clone occurred once. The V gene is TRBV6-5, the J gene TRBJ2-5; 7 positions agree with TRBD1. The J call is uncertain, as TRBJ2-7 better fits the DNA end. The CDR3 is 14 residues long. CDR1 MNHEY and CDR2 SVGAGI come from the germline V gene. CDR3 residues: CASSPGTVFNEQYF. Here the CDR3 DNA reads TGTGCCAGCAGTCCAGGGACAGTTTTCAACGAGCAGTACTTC.

This chain joins TRBV7-9 and TRBJ2-1, with 8 nucleotides matching TRBD2. CDR1 and CDR2 from the germline V gene are SEHNR and FQNEAQ (reference sequence). This CDR3 region has 15 residues. Trimming cost V 4 bases and J 6 bases; bases outside gene matches: 8. This chain's CDR3 is CASSSRGLVFNEQFF. CDR3 nucleotide sequence: TGTGCCAGCAGCTCCCGGGGACTAGTGTTCAATGAGCAGTTCTTC.

This CDR3 reads CASSLAQNSNEQFF. The DNA of the CDR3 is TGCGCCAGCAGCTTGGCACAGAATAGTAATGAGCAGTTCTTC. The rearrangement joins TRBV5-1 to TRBJ2-1; D unresolved. The V gene's germline CDR1 is SGHRS and CDR2 YFSETQ. CDR3 size: 14 residues. The V end lost 0 bases, the J end lost 7 bases, and 11 bases lay between the germline ends.

The chain joins TRBV27 to TRBJ2-3; no reliable D call. Trimming shortened V by 6 bases and J by 2 bases, and 9 bases separated the two germline ends. This CDR3 spans 13 amino acids. In germline, CDR1 is MNHEY, CDR2 SMNVEV (reference sequence). CDR3 in amino acids: CASRAQYTDTQYF. The CDR3 coding sequence is TGTGCCAGCAGGGCCCAGTACACAGATACGCAGTATTTT.

V and J are TRBV28 and TRBJ2-7; 7 nucleotides agree with TRBD1. Germline V CDR1 and CDR2: MDHEN, SYDVKM. V was pared by 6 bases and J by 4 bases, with 12 bases of the junction left unmatched. The CDR3 contains 15 residues. The CDR3 sequence: CASRRLTGALYEQYF. CDR3 sequence (DNA): TGTGCCAGCAGGCGGCTTACAGGGGCCTTATACGAGCAGTACTTC.

Here the CDR3 reads CATGTSTNEQFF. CDR3 sequence (DNA): TGTGCCACCGGGACTAGTACCAATGAGCAGTTCTTC. The gene calls are TRBV10-3 and TRBJ2-1; 8 bases align to TRBD2. Trimming took 10 bases from V and 6 from J; bases not matched to a gene: 5. CDR1 is ENHRY, CDR2 SYGVKD, per germline. The CDR3 runs 12 residues.

The rearrangement uses TRBV7-9 and TRBJ2-3; 7 bases agree with TRBD2. V shed 1 base, J shed 2 bases, and the junction held 6 bases outside the gene matches. The CDR3 has 16 amino acids. Germline CDR1 SEHNR, CDR2 FQNEAQ (reference sequence). The CDR3 bases are TGTGCCAGCAGCTTAGGCCTAGCGGTGGTCACAGATACGCAGTATTTT. Residues: CASSLGLAVVTDTQYF.

This chain uses TRBV14 with TRBJ1-1; possibly TRBD1 for D (5 bases). This CDR3 region has 15 residues. Germline loops: CDR1 SGHDN, CDR2 FVKESK. V dropped 3 bases and J dropped 2 bases, with 13 bases sitting between them. For the CDR3, the DNA is TGTGCCAGCAGCCAGCGGAGGGACGTAAACACTGAAGCTTTCTTT. Its protein is CASSQRRDVNTEAFF.

This clone has a single count. An end of the junction does not agree with germline; a read error may underlie this. The gene calls are TRBV7-7 and TRBJ1-1; D is unclear. Per the germline V gene, CDR1 is SSHAT and CDR2 is FNYEAQ (reference sequence). The CDR3 extends over 13 amino acids. The CDR3 sequence is CASSFSVNTEAFF. CDR3 sequence (DNA): TGTGCTAGCAGCTTTTCTGTGAACACTGAAGCTTTCTTT.